This T cell receptor beta chain originates from a study of T cells in localized non-small cell lung cancer. Study-wide results and caveats: Appearing in adjacent lung were a median 57 of the top 100 tumor clones.

TCRdb's table, derived via immunoSEQ multiplex PCR, lists solely in-frame clones and lacks some. In the table there are some 25,000 clones, approximately 86% of which are singletons. As to this clone: Antigen unknown.

Germline values: CDR1 SGDLS, CDR2 YYNGEE. The CDR3 totals 18 residues. The J segment lost 5 bases and the V segment lost 4 bases, leaving 12 bases of the junction unmatched. The chain combines TRBV9 with TRBJ2-2; TRBD2 agrees at 12 bases. The receptor comes from a female donor over 55 with stage I lung adenocarcinoma. The sequenced sample was peripheral blood, obtained before any cancer treatment. The CDR3 spells CASSPRGLAGGSTGELFF. The CDR3 DNA follows: TGTGCCAGCAGCCCCCGGGGTCTAGCGGGAGGGAGTACCGGGGAGCTGTTTTTT.